The 18 T cell receptor beta chains below were found in one sample sequenced in a study of molecular identifiers for immune sequencing clone quantification. TCRdb passed the PCR reads through MiXCR, listing each CDR3 protein once. The sample lists about 54,000 distinct CDR3 sequences, about 23% seen once, with 1.5% to 2% in the top ten. The sequenced sample consisted of naive CD8+ T cells from blood, with Jurkat cell RNA spiked in. Subset given: FACS-sorted CD8+CD4-CCR7+CD45RA+ naive T cells. The origin of the receptors is a human donor in good health. Some libraries in this study had Jurkat cell RNA spiked in.

This clonotype was seen repeatedly, ten times or more. The chain combines TRBV4-3 with TRBJ2-3; maybe TRBD2 (6 bases). Germline CDR1 is LGHNA and CDR2 is YSLEER. There are 15 residues in the CDR3. V shed 4 bases and J shed 4 bases, with 15 bases lying between them. The CDR3 DNA follows: TGCGCCAGCAGCCCCGAGTGGAGGGACCCAGATACGCAGTATTTT. Its translation is CASSPEWRDPDTQYF.

This clonotype was counted ten times or more. The chain has TRBV5-4 and TRBJ2-7, with 7 bases lining up with TRBD1. The CDR3 has 15 amino acids. Germline values: CDR1 SGHNT, CDR2 YYREEE (reference sequence). J gave up 2 bases and V 0 bases, and 5 bases lay outside the gene matches. Here the CDR3 DNA reads TGTGCCAGCAGCTTGGGTGTAGGGGGCCCCTACGAGCAGTACTTC. As protein: CASSLGVGGPYEQYF.

Remarks on this clonotype: A much larger clone sits a single nucleotide away, making a read error possible. The chain is built from TRBV7-9 and TRBJ2-3; 7 bases are a match to TRBD1. Looked up from germline, CDR1 is SEHNR and CDR2 is FQNEAQ (reference sequence). There are 15 residues in the CDR3. The CDR3 loop reads CASSSRQGDTDTLYF. CDR3 in DNA: TGTGCCAGCAGCTCCCGACAGGGAGACACAGATACGCTGTATTTT.

Note on this clonotype: A junction end diverges from the germline sequence, so it may reflect a read error. The V call is TRBV7-2, the J call TRBJ2-5; TRBD2 aligns across 7 bases. This CDR3 is built from 15 residues. Germline CDR1 SGHTA, CDR2 FQGNSA. Here the CDR3 reads CARSPLAALQETQYF. The DNA of the CDR3 is TGTGCCCGCAGCCCCCTAGCGGCCCTCCAAGAGACCCAGTACTTC.

V gene TRBV11-2 combines with J gene TRBJ2-1; 8 bases match TRBD2. CDR3 size: 18 residues. Germline V CDR1 and CDR2: SGHAT, FQNNGV. Unmatched junction bases numbered 18, after V lost 5 bases and J lost 6 bases. CDR3 nucleotides: TGTGCCAGCAGCCCTTTCCCTAGCGGGCCTCCCGAGGGCAATGAGCAGTTCTTC. Protein: CASSPFPSGPPEGNEQFF.

This clonotype occurred many times. The rearrangement links TRBV20-1 to TRBJ2-7; 10 bases line up with TRBD2. With V trimmed by 0 bases and J by 4 bases, 9 bases remained unmatched. Looked up from germline, CDR1 is DFQATT and CDR2 is SNEGSKA (reference sequence). This CDR3 spans 16 amino acids. CDR3 nucleotide sequence: TGCAGTGCTAGAGAGTTCCCTAGCGGGAGTAGATACGAGCAGTACTTC. Translating it yields CSAREFPSGSRYEQYF.

This clonotype came up once. A much more abundant neighbour one base away suggests this may be a read error. V gene TRBV4-1 combines with J gene TRBJ2-7; 11 positions agree with TRBD1. CDR1 is MGHRA and CDR2 is YSYEKL in the germline V gene. The CDR3 spans 15 residues. The chain's CDR3 is CASSLRTGGRYERYF. CDR3 nucleotide sequence: TGCGCCAGCAGCCTCCGGACAGGGGGCCGCTACGAGCGGTACTTC.

This chain links TRBV4-1 with TRBJ1-1; D remains unclear. V was pared by 1 base and J by 1 base, with 10 bases between. Germline values: CDR1 MGHRA, CDR2 YSYEKL. This CDR3 contains 15 residues. DNA for the CDR3: TGCGCCAGCAGCCAAGGCGAGGGCCAGAACACTGAAGCTTTCTTT. Protein: CASSQGEGQNTEAFF.

This clonotype was seen at least ten times. The rearrangement uses TRBV9 and TRBJ1-1; D may be TRBD1 (5 bases). CDR1 and CDR2 (germline): SGDLS, YYNGEE. Trimming removed 4 bases from V and 5 bases from J, with 24 bases in between. The CDR3 has 17 amino acids. The CDR3, as DNA: TGTGCCAGCAGCTCGGTTAGTTACGTGGGGGGAGGAACTGAAGCTTTCTTT. It specifies CASSSVSYVGGGTEAFF.

To note about this clonotype: A much more abundant neighbour one base away suggests this may be a read error. The chain employs TRBV5-4 and TRBJ1-2, with D uncertain. CDR1 and CDR2 (germline): SGHNT, YYREEE (reference sequence). The CDR3 extends over 12 amino acids. For the CDR3, the DNA is TGTGCCAGCGGCTTGGTTGGCAATGGCTACACCTTC. This codes for CASGLVGNGYTF.

In the case of this clonotype: A read error may explain this, as a much larger clone is one base away. V is TRBV20-1 and J is TRBJ2-7, with D maybe TRBD2 (7 bases). The CDR3 covers 14 residues. CDR1 and CDR2 (germline): DFQATT, SNEGSKA (reference sequence). The CDR3 region is CSARGGLASYEQSF. In DNA, the CDR3 is TGCAGTGCTAGGGGGGGGCTAGCGAGTTACGAGCAGTCCTTC.

This clonotype occurred many times. The J gene is TRBJ2-5, the V gene TRBV23-1, with 9 bases that match TRBD2. TRBV23-1 has ORF status, its function being uncertain. V lost 2 bases and J lost 4; bases outside the gene matches: 5. This CDR3 spans 15 amino acids. Here the CDR3 DNA reads TGCGCCAGCAGTCAAAGACTAGCGGATGGAGAGACCCAGTACTTC. Translating gives CASSQRLADGETQYF.

This clonotype was observed many times. V gene TRBV10-3 combines with J gene TRBJ2-1; possible D gene TRBD1, 6 bases. CDR1 is ENHRY and CDR2 is SYGVKD in the germline V gene. Trimming shortened V by 3 bases and J by 5 bases, and 23 bases separated the two germline ends. The CDR3 runs 18 residues. CDR3: CAISDPRGLSDTNNEQFF. The CDR3 DNA follows: TGTGCCATCAGTGACCCCAGGGGCTTAAGTGATACGAACAATGAGCAGTTCTTC.

Ten or more counts support this clonotype. The J gene is TRBJ1-1, the V gene TRBV20-1, with a possible D match to TRBD1 (5 bases). This CDR3 is built from 16 residues. Germline lookup yields CDR1 DFQATT and CDR2 SNEGSKA (reference sequence). The V gene lost 0 bases and the J gene lost 4 bases, with 18 bases spanning the gap. CDR3 DNA sequence: TGCAGTGCTAGAGATAGGGAAGGGGCGCGTTTCACTGAAGCTTTCTTT. This sequence encodes CSARDREGARFTEAFF.

This chain uses TRBV19 with TRBJ2-1; perhaps TRBD2 as D (7 bases). There are 16 residues in the CDR3. Germline-derived CDR1 and CDR2 are LNHDA and SQIVND (reference sequence). V was pared by 7 bases and J by 7 bases, with 23 bases between. The CDR3 coding sequence is TGTGCCAGTAAATCTAAGGGGGGGGCTTTGGGGAATGAGCAGTTCTTC. Residues: CASKSKGGALGNEQFF. Supplemented by reference TRBV19 and TRBJ2-1, the full variable domain reads DGGITQSPKYLFRKEGQNVTLSCEQNLNHDAMYWYRQDPGQGLRLIYYSQIVNDFQKGDIAEGYSVSREKKESFPLTVTSAQKNPTAFYLCASKSKGGALGNEQFFGPGTRLTVL.

This clonotype was detected ten times or more. CDR3 in amino acids: CASSLVTLTVNPASGNTIYF. The CDR3 DNA reads as TGTGCCAGCAGCTTAGTAACCCTGACTGTTAACCCCGCCAGTGGAAACACCATATATTTT. V is TRBV7-8 and J is TRBJ1-3; no clear D gene. CDR1 SGHVS and CDR2 FQNEAQ come from the germline V gene. Trimming took off 1 base at V and 3 bases at J, with 25 bases between the two ends. CDR3 length: 20 residues.

Points on this clonotype: A much larger clone lies a single base off, so this may be a read error. The chain links TRBV7-2 to TRBJ2-7, with D perhaps matching TRBD2 (6 bases). Germline V CDR1 and CDR2: SGHTA, FQGNSA. The CDR3 sequence is 16 residues long. This CDR3 reads CASSLGLEGPFGERYF. CDR3 DNA sequence: TGTGCCAGCAGCTTAGGTCTGGAGGGGCCCTTCGGCGAGCGGTACTTC.

This clonotype occurred many times. The chain has TRBV7-8 and TRBJ2-7, with 8 bases fitting TRBD1. V lost 5 bases to trimming and J lost 4 bases; unmatched junction nucleotides: 10. The CDR3 consists of 15 residues. CDR1 SGHVS and CDR2 FQNEAQ come from the germline V gene. The CDR3 reads CASSIRQGFLYEQYF. The DNA of the CDR3 is TGTGCCAGCAGCATCCGACAGGGGTTCTTGTACGAGCAGTACTTC. Combining the CDR3 with reference TRBV7-8 and TRBJ2-7 gives the whole variable domain GAGVSQSPRYKVAKRGQDVALRCDPISGHVSLFWYQQALGQGPEFLTYFQNEAQLDKSGLPSDRFFAERPEGSVSTLKIQRTQQEDSAVYLCASSIRQGFLYEQYFGPGTRLTVT.